This is a list of T cell receptor beta chains from one sample in a study of T cells in Graves' hyperthyroidism and ophthalmopathy. Each CDR3 protein gets one entry after TCRdb re-called the multiplex PCR reads with MiXCR. Among roughly 510,000 distinct CDR3 sequences listed, around 43% were seen once. The sample consisted of peripheral blood or thyroid tissue (not recorded which). Every receptor here comes from an adult woman with Graves' disease, either hyperthyroidism or ophthalmopathy (not recorded which). CDR3s include the opening cysteine and the closing phenylalanine or tryptophan. D genes are given only for firm matches. The size entry is marked missing in some rows and otherwise reads once, few, many or a size class.

d_call	clone_size	v_call	j_call	cdr3_length	cdr3_nt	cdr3_aa
TRBD2	.	TRBV15	TRBJ2-3	15	TGTGCCACCAGCAACCAACTAGCGGGAGCAGATACGCAGTATTTT	CATSNQLAGADTQYF
TRBD2	few	TRBV12-3/TRBV12-4	TRBJ2-7	14	TGTGCCAGCAGCCCGGGGACTACGTCCTACGAGCAGTACTTC	CASSPGTTSYEQYF
.	.	TRBV25-1	TRBJ2-7	12	TGTGCCAGCAGCCGAATAGGGGACGAGCAGTACTTC	CASSRIGDEQYF
.	many	TRBV3-1	TRBJ1-3	13	TGTGCCAGCAGCCAGGGGTCTGGAAACACCATATATTTT	CASSQGSGNTIYF
.	.	TRBV29-1	TRBJ2-7	14	TGCAGCGTTGAGGATTGGGGAACAGTGTACGAGCAGTACTTC	CSVEDWGTVYEQYF
TRBD1	.	TRBV2	TRBJ1-1	17	TGTGCCAGCAGCTCGCTCCGGGACAGTTCCATGAACACTGAAGCTTTCTTT	CASSSLRDSSMNTEAFF
TRBD1	.	TRBV29-1	TRBJ2-6	17	TGCAGCGTTGCGTGGGACAGGGTAAACCCCGGGGCCAACGTCCTGACTTTC	CSVAWDRVNPGANVLTF
.	once	TRBV7-2	TRBJ1-1	13	TGTGCCAGCAGCTGGGGACCATACAATGAAGCTTTCTTT	CASSWGPYNEAFF
.	few	TRBV28	TRBJ1-2	15	TGTGCCAGCAGTCATAATGCCGGGAATTCGTATGGCTACACCTTC	CASSHNAGNSYGYTF
.	.	TRBV25-1	TRBJ2-7	15	TGTGCCAGCAGTGGAGGGGCAGGGCCTATCTACGAGCAGTACTTC	CASSGGAGPIYEQYF
.	.	TRBV5-1	TRBJ1-2	17	TGCGCCACCTCGAGGGGGACACCCACTGGGGGAGGTTATGGCTACACCTTC	CATSRGTPTGGGYGYTF
TRBD1	many	TRBV4-2	TRBJ1-2	15	TGTGCCAGCAGCCATCGGGTTGAAGGGGGCTCTGGCTACACCTTC	CASSHRVEGGSGYTF
.	few	TRBV20-1	TRBJ1-2	13	TGCAGTGCCGACAGGAGTTCTAACTATGGCTACACCTTC	CSADRSSNYGYTF
TRBD1	.	TRBV7-9	TRBJ2-1	14	TGTGCCAGCAGCACGCCGGACAGGGCCGATGAGCAGTTCTTC	CASSTPDRADEQFF
.	many	TRBV2	TRBJ2-7	12	TGTGCCAGCAGGGACCGGAACTACGAGCAGTACTTC	CASRDRNYEQYF
TRBD1	many	TRBV20-1	TRBJ1-6	15	TGCAGTGCTAGAGATCAAAGGACAGGGAGATCACCCCTCCACTTT	CSARDQRTGRSPLHF
.	many	TRBV20-1	TRBJ1-5	15	TGCAGTGTGAGACGGGGGGGGATTGGCAATCAGCCCCAGCATTTT	CSVRRGGIGNQPQHF
TRBD1	.	TRBV7-9	TRBJ2-7	14	TGTGCCAGCAGCCGCGGACAGGGGATCTACGAGCAGTACTTC	CASSRGQGIYEQYF
.	.	TRBV7-8	TRBJ1-2	14	TGTGCCAGCAGCTTAGTGGCGGTTGGCTATGGCTACACCTTC	CASSLVAVGYGYTF
.	.	TRBV7-2	TRBJ2-7	14	TGTGCCAGCAGCCTATCCCCAGGAATCTACGAGCAGTACTTC	CASSLSPGIYEQYF
TRBD2	few	TRBV6-6	TRBJ2-7	13	TGTGCCAGCAGCCACGGGACTATCTACGAGCAGTACTTC	CASSHGTIYEQYF
.	.	TRBV7-2	TRBJ2-5	13	TGTGCCAGCAGCTTCGGGGCTGGCGAGACCCAGTACTTC	CASSFGAGETQYF
TRBD1	.	TRBV4-1	TRBJ2-7	15	TGCGCCAGCAGCCAAGGAAGGACAGGAGGCTACGAGCAGTACTTC	CASSQGRTGGYEQYF
.	.	TRBV29-1	TRBJ2-5	15	TGCAGCGTGCTTCCTACAGGGACCGTTAAAGAGACCCAGTACTTC	CSVLPTGTVKETQYF
TRBD1	many	TRBV5-1	TRBJ1-2	14	TGCGCCAGCAGCTTCGACAGGGCCAATGATGGCTACACCTTC	CASSFDRANDGYTF
.	.	TRBV7-9	TRBJ2-7	16	TGCGCCAGCAGCCAAGATGAAAGGGTAGGAACCTACGAGCAGTACTTC	CASSQDERVGTYEQYF
.	.	TRBV28	TRBJ2-5	13	TGTGCCAGCAGCCCCCTGAGCAAAGAGACCCAGTACTTC	CASSPLSKETQYF
.	.	TRBV10-3	TRBJ2-5	14	TGTGCCATCAGTGAATACGGCAGACAAGAGACCCAGTACTTC	CAISEYGRQETQYF
.	.	TRBV19	TRBJ1-1	14	TGTGCCAGTAGTATCCCAGGTTCCACACTTGAAGCTTTCTTT	CASSIPGSTLEAFF
.	.	TRBV29-1	TRBJ2-7	14	TGCAGCGTTGAAGGGTACGGGAGCTCCTACGAGCAGTACTTC	CSVEGYGSSYEQYF
.	.	TRBV7-2	TRBJ2-7	12	TGTGCCAGCAGCGCGGGTCCGGACGAGCAGTACTTC	CASSAGPDEQYF
.	many	TRBV12-3/TRBV12-4	TRBJ2-7	14	TGTGCCAGCAGTGGAAACTACAGGGCTAGCGAGCAGTACTTC	CASSGNYRASEQYF
TRBD1	few	TRBV29-1	TRBJ1-1	11	TGCAGCGCGCAGGGGGACACTGAAGCTTTCTTT	CSAQGDTEAFF
.	.	TRBV9	TRBJ2-7	13	TGTGCCAGCAGCCCGGGGCGGAGGGACGAGCAGTACTTC	CASSPGRRDEQYF
.	.	TRBV10-3	TRBJ2-6	16	TGTGCCATCAGTGACTACAGCCACCGAGGGGCCAACGTCCTGACTTTC	CAISDYSHRGANVLTF